What follows are 21 T cell receptor beta chains derived from one specimen sequenced in a study of blood T cell repertoires in COVID-19. TCRdb's table, derived via immunoSEQ multiplex PCR, lists solely in-frame clones and lacks some. The repertoire holds about 210,000 clones, with roughly 85% as singletons. Sequencing used peripheral blood. The receptors come from a woman in her seventies with COVID-19, enrolled during active disease.

The chain joins TRBV6-6 to TRBJ2-7; 7 nucleotides line up with TRBD1. Germline V lookup: CDR1 MNHNY, CDR2 SVGAGI (reference sequence). The CDR3 length is 14 residues. V lost 5 bases, J lost 1 base, and 5 bases stayed unmatched. CDR3 bases: TGTGCCAGCAGTAGCCCGGGACAGTCCTACGAGCAGTACTTC. Amino acid sequence: CASSSPGQSYEQYF.

J is TRBJ1-3 and V is TRBV7-9, with D possibly TRBD1 on 5 matching bases. Germline V gives CDR1 SEHNR, CDR2 FQNEAQ (reference sequence). The CDR3 totals 16 residues. With 2 bases removed from V and 2 bases from J, the gap between germline ends came to 13 bases. CDR3 in DNA: TGTGCCAGCAGCTTAATCTTAGGGGTGGCTGGAAACACCATATATTTT. Protein sequence: CASSLILGVAGNTIYF.

This rearrangement joins TRBV10-1 to TRBJ2-7; D perhaps matches TRBD1 (5 bases). The V end was cut by 3 bases, the J end by 0 bases, with 12 bases between. From germline, CDR1 is WNHNN and CDR2 SYGVQD (reference sequence). The length of the CDR3 is 15 residues. Here the CDR3 DNA reads TGCGCCAGCAGTGAAAAGCAGGGATCCTCCTACGAGCAGTACTTC. Protein sequence: CASSEKQGSSYEQYF.

This clone was picked up one time. V usage is TRBV11-2 and J usage is TRBJ2-1; 13 bases align to TRBD2. Germline CDR1 and CDR2: SGHAT and FQNNGV. V lost 5 bases, J lost 10 bases, and 8 bases stayed unmatched. The CDR3 extends over 15 amino acids. CDR3 loop: CASSQGLAGVWEQFF. The DNA for the CDR3 is TGTGCCAGCAGCCAAGGACTAGCGGGAGTCTGGGAGCAGTTCTTC.

The CDR3 region is CASSISGLWGNEQFF. CDR3 DNA: TGTGCCAGTAGTATATCGGGACTCTGGGGGAATGAGCAGTTCTTC. The genes are TRBV19 and TRBJ2-1; weak D call: TRBD2 (6 bases). There are 15 residues in the CDR3. CDR1 and CDR2 from the germline V gene are LNHDA and SQIVND (reference sequence). The V gene lost 2 bases and the J gene lost 7 bases, with 15 bases spanning the gap.

This clone appeared a few times. The chain recombines TRBV6-6 with TRBJ2-7, with 7 bases fitting TRBD2. V trimming: 4 bases; J trimming: 0 bases; junction bases outside the gene matches: 6. CDR1 MNHNY and CDR2 SVGAGI come from the germline V gene (reference sequence). This CDR3 contains 15 residues. CDR3 region: CASSSASGSSYEQYF. CDR3 nucleotide sequence: TGTGCCAGCAGTTCGGCTAGCGGCAGCTCCTACGAGCAGTACTTC.

The chain couples TRBV2 to TRBJ1-2; D might be TRBD1 (5 bases). Germline V gene lookup returns CDR1 SNHLY and CDR2 FYNNEI. With 6 bases removed from V and 6 bases from J, the gap between germline ends came to 20 bases. The CDR3 runs 15 residues. The CDR3 here is CASRPPLWGGNGYTF. CDR3 nucleotide sequence: TGTGCCAGCAGGCCTCCTCTCTGGGGGGGGAATGGCTACACCTTC.

The chain recombines TRBV19 with TRBJ1-5; weak D call: TRBD1 (5 bases). The V gene's germline CDR1 is LNHDA and CDR2 SQIVND (reference sequence). The CDR3 has 12 amino acids. V lost 7 bases to trimming and J lost 4 bases, with 8 bases between them. CDR3 in DNA: TGTGCCAGTACGGGACTGAATCAGCCCCAGCATTTT. Amino acid sequence: CASTGLNQPQHF. The variable domain in full, completed from reference TRBV19 and TRBJ1-5, reads DGGITQSPKYLFRKEGQNVTLSCEQNLNHDAMYWYRQDPGQGLRLIYYSQIVNDFQKGDIAEGYSVSREKKESFPLTVTSAQKNPTAFYLCASTGLNQPQHFGDGTRLSIL.

The rearrangement uses TRBV7-3 and TRBJ1-4, with D uncertain. This CDR3 comprises 15 residues. V lost 0 bases and J 5 bases, leaving 10 bases between the germline ends. Germline CDR1 and CDR2: SGHTA and FQGTGA. The CDR3 nucleotides are TGTGCCAGCAGCTTAACCGGCGGGAAAAATGAAAAACTGTTTTTT. This translates into CASSLTGGKNEKLFF.

The CDR3 sequence: CASSAPLLGTLNYGYTF. CDR3 sequence (DNA): TGTGCCAGCAGCGCGCCACTGCTCGGGACACTTAACTATGGCTACACCTTC. The chain links TRBV7-2 to TRBJ1-2, with a weak D call TRBD1 (6 bases). Germline CDR1 and CDR2: SGHTA and FQGNSA. The V gene lost 5 bases and the J gene lost 1 base, with 20 bases spanning the gap. The CDR3 spans 17 residues. The entire variable domain, with the rest obtained from reference TRBV7-2 and TRBJ1-2, is as follows: GAGVSQSPSNKVTEKGKDVELRCDPISGHTALYWYRQSLGQGLEFLIYFQGNSAPDKSGLPSDRFSAERTGGSVSTLTIQRTQQEDSAVYLCASSAPLLGTLNYGYTFGSGTRLTVV.

The rearrangement uses TRBV19 and TRBJ2-1; 9 positions match TRBD1. Germline lookup yields CDR1 LNHDA and CDR2 SQIVND (reference sequence). CDR3 length: 15 residues. The J segment lost 4 bases and the V segment lost 8 bases, leaving 9 bases of the junction unmatched. In DNA, the CDR3 is TGTGCCAGTTCCCAGGGGGACAGGGCTTACAATGAGCAGTTCTTC. It translates to CASSQGDRAYNEQFF.

The chain links TRBV18 to TRBJ2-1, with 9 bases that match TRBD2. The CDR3 totals 18 residues. V was clipped by 2 bases and J by 2 bases; unmatched bases: 10. Per the germline V gene, CDR1 is KGHSH and CDR2 is LQKENI. As DNA, the CDR3 is TGTGCCAGCTCACCATACTTACAATTAGCGGGGGCCTACAATGAGCAGTTCTTC. Its protein is CASSPYLQLAGAYNEQFF.

V gene TRBV3-1 (or the pseudogene TRBV3-2) combines with J gene TRBJ2-1, with TRBD1 identical over 9 bases. Germline lookup yields CDR1 LGHDT and CDR2 YNNKEL (reference sequence). V trimming: 4 bases; J trimming: 3 bases; junction bases outside the gene matches: 16. The CDR3 consists of 19 residues. The CDR3, as DNA: TGTGCCAGCAGCCGCCTGTTCCGTACCGGGACAGGGTTCTACAATGAGCAGTTCTTC. As protein: CASSRLFRTGTGFYNEQFF.

This sequence joins TRBV19 and TRBJ2-3; 7 nucleotides match TRBD2. There are 15 residues in the CDR3. Germline CDR1 and CDR2: LNHDA and SQIVND (reference sequence). V shed 6 bases, J shed 0 bases, and the junction held 6 bases outside the gene matches. The CDR3 reads CASRLSGASTDTQYF. The DNA of the CDR3 is TGTGCCAGTAGATTAAGCGGGGCAAGCACAGATACGCAGTATTTT.

This chain connects TRBV3-1 (or the pseudogene TRBV3-2) to TRBJ1-5, with 9 bases aligning to TRBD1. With 4 bases clipped from V and 4 bases from J, the junction kept 2 bases outside the gene matches. This CDR3 contains 14 residues. The germline V gene has CDR1 LGHDT and CDR2 YNNKEL (reference sequence). The CDR3 loop reads CASSLGQGNQPQHF. The DNA for the CDR3 is TGTGCCAGCAGCCTTGGACAGGGGAATCAGCCCCAGCATTTT.

Remarks on this clone: One end of the junction does not line up with germline, which may come from a read error. This chain links TRBV6-5 with TRBJ2-3, with TRBD1 as a possible D gene (6 bases). Germline-derived CDR1 and CDR2 are MNHEY and SVGAGI. The CDR3 is made up of 14 amino acids. The CDR3 sequence is CASNYLEAQGTQYF. The CDR3 nucleotides are TGTGCCAGCAATTACCTGGAAGCACAGGGTACGCAGTATTTT.

V gene TRBV19 combines with J gene TRBJ1-3; the D is unclear. Germline loops: CDR1 LNHDA, CDR2 SQIVND (reference sequence). V was trimmed by 5 bases and J by 0 bases, leaving 14 bases between them. There are 16 residues in the CDR3. CDR3 protein: CASSPWTGFSGNTIYF. The CDR3 DNA reads TGTGCCAGTAGTCCCTGGACGGGGTTCTCTGGAAACACCATATATTTT.

The V gene is TRBV6-6, the J gene TRBJ2-2; D not certain. Germline CDR1 reads MNHNY; CDR2 reads SVGAGI (reference sequence). The V gene lost 5 bases and the J gene lost 6 bases, with 13 bases spanning the gap. This CDR3 is 14 amino acids long. In nucleotides, the CDR3 is TGTGCCAGCAGTCCACCCTCAGGTCCCGGGGAGCTGTTTTTT. It codes for CASSPPSGPGELFF.

The J gene is TRBJ1-1, the V gene TRBV7-2; TRBD1 might be the D (5 bases). Trimming shortened V by 2 bases and J by 4 bases, and 11 bases separated the two germline ends. There are 14 residues in the CDR3. In germline, CDR1 is SGHTA, CDR2 FQGNSA. The CDR3: CASSLSAGITEAFF. CDR3 coding DNA: TGTGCCAGCAGCTTATCGGCAGGGATCACTGAAGCTTTCTTT.

This CDR3 is CASSQDRGQGREKLFF. In nucleotides, the CDR3 is TGTGCCAGCAGCCAAGATAGGGGCCAGGGTCGGGAAAAACTGTTTTTT. The chain links TRBV4-2 to TRBJ1-4; TRBD1 is a possible D gene (5 bases). Trimming shortened V by 0 bases and J by 8 bases, and 16 bases separated the two germline ends. The germline CDR1 and CDR2 sequences are LGHNA and YNFKEQ. The CDR3 is 16 amino acids.

This clone has just one count. The chain links TRBV7-8 to TRBJ2-7; 7 nucleotides agree with TRBD1. The CDR3 is made up of 15 amino acids. The J segment lost 0 bases and the V segment lost 5 bases, leaving 7 bases of the junction unmatched. From germline, CDR1 is SGHVS and CDR2 FQNEAQ. CDR3 in amino acids: CASSNRDSGSYEQYF. DNA of the CDR3: TGTGCCAGCAGCAACCGGGACAGTGGCTCCTACGAGCAGTACTTC.